Below are 18 T cell receptor beta chains sequenced from a single sample in a study of chemoradiotherapy in HPV16-positive cancers. Only in-frame clones appear in the TCRdb table, and some are missing; sequencing was by immunoSEQ multiplex PCR. This repertoire shows around 4,300 clones, approximately 87% found once; its top ten account for about 3.1%. Sample collection was performed from a patient who underwent chemoradiotherapy. Source of these receptors: a human donor with HPV-associated anogenital cancer.

This clone has more than one count but fewer than ten. The V and J genes are TRBV5-6 and TRBJ2-7, with TRBD1 identical over 8 bases. Germline V CDR1 and CDR2: SGHDT, YYEEEE. Trimming took 3 bases from V and 5 from J; bases not matched to a gene: 10. The length of the CDR3 is 15 residues. This CDR3 reads CASSSVGTGRDEQYF. The CDR3 DNA follows: TGTGCCAGCAGCTCCGTTGGGACAGGAAGGGACGAGCAGTACTTC.

The rearrangement links TRBV19 to TRBJ2-3, with TRBD2 matching 11 bases. CDR3 length: 13 amino acids. J was trimmed by 6 bases and V by 9 bases; bases with no gene match: 5. CDR1 is LNHDA and CDR2 is SQIVND in the germline V gene (reference sequence). CDR3 in amino acids: CASRLAGTDTQYF. CDR3 coding DNA: TGTGCCAGCCGACTAGCGGGAACGGATACGCAGTATTTT.

The rearrangement uses TRBV5-1 and TRBJ2-5; perhaps TRBD2 as D (7 bases). The V gene lost 4 bases and the J gene lost 1 base, with 32 bases spanning the gap. The germline CDR1 and CDR2 sequences are SGHRS and YFSETQ. The CDR3 runs to 21 residues. Here the CDR3 DNA reads TGCGCCAGCAGCCCACGGTTGGGGGCTAGCGGAGTAGCTCCTTCCCAAGAGACCCAGTACTTC. It codes for CASSPRLGASGVAPSQETQYF. The entire variable domain, with the rest obtained from reference TRBV5-1 and TRBJ2-5, is as follows: KAGVTQTPRYLIKTRGQQVTLSCSPISGHRSVSWYQQTPGQGLQFLFEYFSETQRNKGNFPGRFSGRQFSNSRSEMNVSTLELGDSALYLCASSPRLGASGVAPSQETQYFGPGTRLLVL.

The rearrangement links TRBV27 to TRBJ2-5; D gene unclear. The J call may be faulty, since TRBJ2-7 better matches the DNA end. There are 14 residues in the CDR3. From germline, CDR1 is MNHEY and CDR2 SMNVEV (reference sequence). CDR3 sequence: CASSFGLSSYEQYF. Here the CDR3 DNA reads TGTGCCAGCAGTTTCGGCTTATCCTCCTACGAGCAGTACTTC.

The chain employs TRBV7-8 and TRBJ2-3, with D possibly matching TRBD2 (6 bases). Germline loops: CDR1 SGHVS, CDR2 FQNEAQ. This CDR3 has 18 amino acids. The V and J ends lost 4 bases and 5 bases respectively, with 25 bases between them. The CDR3 loop reads CASSSGLLPGVVGDTQYF. As DNA, the CDR3 is TGTGCCAGCAGCTCAGGACTCCTTCCGGGGGTTGTCGGAGATACGCAGTATTTT.

The chain joins TRBV15 to TRBJ2-2, with D perhaps being TRBD1 or TRBD2 (5 bases each). Germline V gives CDR1 LNHNV, CDR2 YYDKDF (reference sequence). This CDR3 has 16 amino acids. V lost 0 bases to trimming and J lost 5 bases, with 13 bases between them. This CDR3 reads CATSRDGTPGTGELFF. CDR3 sequence (DNA): TGTGCCACCAGCAGAGATGGGACCCCCGGGACCGGGGAGCTGTTTTTT. Supplemented by reference TRBV15 and TRBJ2-2, the full variable domain reads DAMVIQNPRYQVTQFGKPVTLSCSQTLNHNVMYWYQQKSSQAPKLLFHYYDKDFNNEADTPDNFQSRRPNTSFCFLDIRSPGLGDTAMYLCATSRDGTPGTGELFFGEGSRLTVL.

V usage is TRBV5-1 and J usage is TRBJ1-3; TRBD1 might be the D (6 bases). Germline-derived CDR1 and CDR2 are SGHRS and YFSETQ. The ends were cut back, 4 bases at V and 2 bases at J, with 13 bases in the middle. This CDR3 region has 15 residues. The CDR3 loop is CASSPGGGTGNTIYF. The CDR3 DNA sequence: TGCGCCAGCAGCCCGGGTGGGGGCACTGGAAACACCATATATTTT.

In its sample, this clone was seen once. The DNA for the CDR3 is TGTGCCAGCAGCTTAGTTTCGAGCACAGATACGCAGTATTTT. It yields the protein CASSLVSSTDTQYF. This sequence joins TRBV11-2 and TRBJ2-3; D uncertain. Germline lookup yields CDR1 SGHAT and CDR2 FQNNGV. This CDR3 region has 14 residues. The ends were cut back, 1 base at V and 0 bases at J, with 5 bases in the middle.

V gene TRBV6-1 combines with J gene TRBJ2-7; D unresolved. The CDR3 totals 14 residues. Germline V lookup: CDR1 MNHNS, CDR2 SASEGT. V gave up 2 bases and J gave up 4 bases, with 12 bases separating them. The chain's CDR3 is CASSELGSRYEQYF. CDR3 DNA: TGTGCCAGCAGTGAACTAGGGTCGAGGTACGAGCAGTACTTC.

V is TRBV7-8 and J is TRBJ2-2; D perhaps matches TRBD2 (5 bases). Trimming stripped 2 bases from V and 8 bases from J, with 15 bases between. The CDR3 runs 15 residues. CDR1 SGHVS and CDR2 FQNEAQ come from the germline V gene. CDR3 loop: CASSLIGLARGELFF. DNA of the CDR3: TGTGCCAGCAGCTTAATCGGACTTGCCCGGGGGGAGCTGTTTTTT.

V and J are TRBV25-1 and TRBJ2-2, with D tentatively TRBD1 or TRBD2 (6 bases each). This CDR3 has 13 residues. Per germline, CDR1 MGHDK and CDR2 SYGVNS. Deletions cut 10 bases from V and 8 bases from J, with 17 bases between. The DNA of the CDR3 is TGTGCCACCACCGGGGGCGGATCTGGGGAGCTGTTTTTT. It specifies CATTGGGSGELFF.

V usage is TRBV11-2 and J usage is TRBJ2-3; 7 bases fit TRBD2. Germline values: CDR1 SGHAT, CDR2 FQNNGV. The CDR3 spans 14 residues. V shed 0 bases, J shed 5 bases, and the junction held 2 bases outside the gene matches. The CDR3 DNA reads TGTGCCAGCAGCTTAGAGGTAGCGGGAGATACGCAGTATTTT. Protein sequence: CASSLEVAGDTQYF. The full variable domain, in which reference TRBV11-2 and TRBJ2-3 provide the parts outside the CDR3, is EAGVAQSPRYKIIEKRQSVAFWCNPISGHATLYWYQQILGQGPKLLIQFQNNGVVDDSQLPKDRFSAERLKGVDSTLKIQPAKLEDSAVYLCASSLEVAGDTQYFGPGTRLTVL.

The V gene is TRBV7-2, the J gene TRBJ1-6; unclear D gene. The V gene's germline CDR1 is SGHTA and CDR2 FQGNSA. The CDR3 consists of 14 residues. Trimming pared 1 base from V and 6 bases from J, leaving 7 bases between. Here the CDR3 reads CASSLDNPNSPLHF. The CDR3, as DNA: TGTGCCAGCAGCTTAGACAATCCTAATTCACCCCTCCACTTT. The full variable domain, its missing parts supplied by reference TRBV7-2 and TRBJ1-6, is GAGVSQSPSNKVTEKGKDVELRCDPISGHTALYWYRQSLGQGLEFLIYFQGNSAPDKSGLPSDRFSAERTGGSVSTLTIQRTQQEDSAVYLCASSLDNPNSPLHFGNGTRLTVT.

The chain uses TRBV19 and TRBJ2-1, with 13 bases lining up with TRBD2. Losses at the gene ends were 3 bases for V and 5 bases for J; bases not matched to a gene: 7. Germline V gene sequence: CDR1 LNHDA, CDR2 SQIVND (reference sequence). The CDR3 is made up of 17 amino acids. The CDR3, as DNA: TGTGCCAGTAGTATCATGGGACTAGCGGGACTGAACAATGAGCAGTTCTTC. Its translation: CASSIMGLAGLNNEQFF.

This chain joins TRBV15 and TRBJ2-5; D is unclear. The CDR3 extends over 12 amino acids. V gave up 4 bases and J gave up 4 bases, with 7 bases separating them. CDR1 is LNHNV and CDR2 is YYDKDF in the germline V gene (reference sequence). The CDR3 coding sequence is TGTGCCACCAGCACCCTCGGAGAGACCCAGTACTTC. Translation gives CATSTLGETQYF.

This chain connects TRBV7-9 to TRBJ1-2; possibly TRBD1 for D (5 bases). Trimming stripped 1 base from V and 7 bases from J, with 19 bases between. The CDR3 is 16 residues long. Per germline, CDR1 SEHNR and CDR2 FQNEAQ (reference sequence). CDR3 residues: CASSLVGQGEGGGYTF. The CDR3, as DNA: TGTGCCAGCAGCTTAGTGGGGCAGGGAGAGGGCGGTGGCTACACCTTC.

This chain links TRBV4-1 with TRBJ1-6; TRBD1 agrees at 8 bases. The ends lost 1 base at V and 2 bases at J; junction bases unmatched: 4. This CDR3 has 17 residues. Germline CDR1 MGHRA, CDR2 YSYEKL. CDR3 sequence (DNA): TGCGCCAGCAGCCAAGTTTGGACAGGGACCTATAATTCACCCCTCCACTTT. This gives the protein CASSQVWTGTYNSPLHF.

The V call is TRBV2, the J call TRBJ2-7; D gene uncertain. This CDR3 region has 13 residues. In germline, CDR1 is SNHLY, CDR2 FYNNEI. Trimming shortened V by 2 bases and J by 6 bases, and 11 bases separated the two germline ends. The CDR3 DNA reads TGTGCCAGCAGTGAACCCTTCCAGGTCGAGCAGTACTTC. Translation gives CASSEPFQVEQYF.